Following are 31 T cell receptor beta chains from one sample sequenced in a study of CD8 T cells in ankylosing spondylitis. TCRdb re-called the 5' RACE reads with MiXCR, one entry per CDR3 protein. The sample lists about 240,000 distinct CDR3 sequences; roughly 10% were seen once. The sample taken for sequencing was blood, either unsorted or a sorted T cell fraction (not recorded which). The origin of the receptors is a male donor with ankylosing spondylitis or in good health (not recorded which).

The table lists this clonotype with many counts. The V and J genes are TRBV27 and TRBJ2-3; no firm D call. V lost 4 bases and J 0 bases, leaving 8 bases between the germline ends. The CDR3 totals 14 residues. Germline-derived CDR1 and CDR2 are MNHEY and SMNVEV (reference sequence). The CDR3 nucleotides are TGTGCCAGCAGTTCCGCAGCTAGCACAGATACGCAGTATTTT. Its protein product is CASSSAASTDTQYF.

Only a few counts were recorded for this clonotype. The CDR3: CASSRGTSETDTQYF. CDR3 DNA sequence: TGTGCCAGCAGCCGGGGGACTAGCGAAACAGATACGCAGTATTTT. J is TRBJ2-3 and V is TRBV11-2; 10 bases are a match to TRBD2. The CDR3 sequence is 15 residues long. The V gene end was trimmed by 5 bases and the J gene end by 3 bases; junction bases not matched to a gene: 5. In germline, CDR1 is SGHAT, CDR2 FQNNGV.

This clonotype has ten or more counts. The chain combines TRBV28 with TRBJ2-6; D unclear. CDR1 MDHEN and CDR2 SYDVKM come from the germline V gene. The CDR3 extends over 15 amino acids. V was clipped by 5 bases and J by 0 bases, with 8 bases between them. CDR3: CASSAGTSGANVLTF. The CDR3 coding sequence is TGTGCCAGCAGTGCAGGAACCTCTGGGGCCAACGTCCTGACTTTC.

This clonotype was detected many times. This rearrangement joins TRBV20-1 to TRBJ2-3; D unclear. Looked up from germline, CDR1 is DFQATT and CDR2 is SNEGSKA (reference sequence). V was cut by 6 bases and J by 0 bases, with 7 bases left in between. There are 12 residues in the CDR3. CDR3 DNA: TGCAGTGCCCATACCAGCACAGATACGCAGTATTTT. This codes for CSAHTSTDTQYF.

This clonotype was observed many times. The chain uses TRBV5-1 and TRBJ1-1; tentatively, D is TRBD1 (6 bases). CDR3 length: 16 amino acids. CDR1 SGHRS and CDR2 YFSETQ come from the germline V gene. V was shortened by 0 bases and J by 0 bases, with 12 bases between the two germline ends. CDR3 residues: CASSLAGGLMNTEAFF. In DNA form, the CDR3 reads TGCGCCAGCAGCTTGGCTGGGGGCCTCATGAACACTGAAGCTTTCTTT. Variable domain in full (rest from reference TRBV5-1 and TRBJ1-1): KAGVTQTPRYLIKTRGQQVTLSCSPISGHRSVSWYQQTPGQGLQFLFEYFSETQRNKGNFPGRFSGRQFSNSRSEMNVSTLELGDSALYLCASSLAGGLMNTEAFFGQGTRLTVV.

This clonotype has at least ten counts. J is TRBJ1-1 and V is TRBV29-1; 7 bases map to TRBD1. The V gene's germline CDR1 is SQVTM and CDR2 ANQGSEA. V lost 2 bases, J lost 1 base, and 7 bases stayed unmatched. The CDR3 runs to 15 residues. CDR3 in amino acids: CSVEQTGEGNTEAFF. The CDR3 DNA follows: TGCAGCGTTGAACAAACAGGGGAAGGGAACACTGAAGCTTTCTTT.

The table lists this clonotype with many counts. The chain joins TRBV7-2 to TRBJ2-1; the match to TRBD2 covers 8 bases. Germline CDR1 is SGHTA and CDR2 is FQGNSA. After removal of 1 base from V and 2 bases from J, the junction contained 4 bases not matched to a gene. This CDR3 spans 16 amino acids. This CDR3 is CASSLVSGDAYNEQFF. In DNA form, the CDR3 reads TGTGCCAGCAGCTTAGTTAGCGGGGACGCCTACAATGAGCAGTTCTTC. Together with reference TRBV7-2 and TRBJ2-1, the CDR3 gives the full variable domain: GAGVSQSPSNKVTEKGKDVELRCDPISGHTALYWYRQSLGQGLEFLIYFQGNSAPDKSGLPSDRFSAERTGGSVSTLTIQRTQQEDSAVYLCASSLVSGDAYNEQFFGPGTRLTVL.

The chain carries TRBV2 and TRBJ1-5, with a tentative D call TRBD1 (5 bases). Trimming stripped 2 bases from V and 6 bases from J, with 11 bases between. Germline V lookup: CDR1 SNHLY, CDR2 FYNNEI. The CDR3 is made up of 14 amino acids. The CDR3 sequence is CASSEWGVGQPQHF. The CDR3 bases are TGTGCCAGCAGTGAATGGGGGGTCGGTCAGCCCCAGCATTTT.

There are many counts of this clonotype. The CDR3 region has the DNA TGTGCCAGCAGTCATGGCGGACTGGGCGCGAACGGGGAGCTGTTTTTT. Its translation: CASSHGGLGANGELFF. This chain joins TRBV12-3 or TRBV12-4 and TRBJ2-2; D perhaps matches TRBD2 (5 bases). The ends were cut back, 5 bases at V and 7 bases at J, with 20 bases in the middle. The CDR3 length is 16 residues.

With respect to this clonotype: This may be a read error: a much more frequent sequence differs by one nucleotide. V usage is TRBV7-8 and J usage is TRBJ2-1, with D unresolved. The CDR3 is 13 residues long. Looked up from germline, CDR1 is SGHVS and CDR2 is FQNEAQ. CDR3 protein: CASSLSNYNGQFF. For the CDR3, the DNA is TGTGCCAGCAGCTTGAGTAACTACAATGGGCAGTTCTTC.

This clonotype was detected many times. This sequence joins TRBV5-1 and TRBJ1-5; D is unresolved. This CDR3 spans 15 amino acids. V was clipped by 0 bases and J by 4 bases, with 11 bases between them. From germline, CDR1 is SGHRS and CDR2 YFSETQ. The CDR3 DNA follows: TGCGCCAGCAGCTTGGAAGGTCAGCGGAATCAGCCCCAGCATTTT. Translating it yields CASSLEGQRNQPQHF.

This clonotype was seen many times. The J gene is TRBJ2-7, the V gene TRBV5-6, with 8 bases matching TRBD1. Trimming removed 4 bases from V and 5 bases from J; junction bases left unmatched: 8. From germline, CDR1 is SGHDT and CDR2 YYEEEE. The CDR3 loop spans 14 amino acids. The CDR3 DNA follows: TGTGCCAGCAGCCTCGGACAGGGTATCAACGAGCAGTACTTC. Protein product: CASSLGQGINEQYF.

In this sample, this clonotype turned up many times. Compared with germline, one end of the junction differs, possibly owing to a read error. The chain joins TRBV12-3 or TRBV12-4 to TRBJ2-5, with unresolved D. CDR3 length: 9 residues. This chain's CDR3 is CASSFGDPF. The DNA of the CDR3 is TGTGCCAGCAGTTTTGGGGATCCCTTC.

This clonotype was seen ten or more times. This chain's CDR3 is CASSPHSSRGFSYEQYF. For the CDR3, the DNA is TGCGCCAGCAGCCCCCACTCGAGCCGGGGCTTCTCCTACGAGCAGTACTTC. The V gene is TRBV4-1, the J gene TRBJ2-7; tentatively, D is TRBD1 or TRBD2 (5 bases each). The CDR3 sequence is 17 residues long. Germline CDR1 is MGHRA and CDR2 is YSYEKL. The V and J ends lost 4 bases and 0 bases respectively, with 19 bases between them.

This clonotype was counted ten times or more. V is TRBV28 and J is TRBJ2-1; D possibly corresponds to TRBD1 (5 bases). This CDR3 contains 15 residues. Germline values: CDR1 MDHEN, CDR2 SYDVKM. Trimming stripped 7 bases from V and 2 bases from J, with 15 bases between. The CDR3 here is CASKGPGAAYNEQFF. CDR3 nucleotides: TGTGCCAGCAAGGGGCCTGGGGCAGCCTACAATGAGCAGTTCTTC.

This clonotype showed up just a few times. The chain recombines TRBV12-3 or TRBV12-4 with TRBJ2-7, with 7 bases lining up with TRBD2. This CDR3 region has 12 residues. Trimming removed 4 bases from V and 7 bases from J; junction bases left unmatched: 4. The CDR3 DNA sequence: TGTGCCAGCAGTTGGGGAGGGGATGAGCAGTACTTC. It codes for CASSWGGDEQYF.

Details on this clonotype: A read error may be the cause here, since a much bigger clone is one base away. The chain joins TRBV7-3 to TRBJ2-1, with 11 bases matching TRBD1. The CDR3 extends over 15 amino acids. Looked up from germline, CDR1 is SGHTA and CDR2 is FQGTGA. The CDR3 sequence is CTSSVGTGGYNEQFF. The DNA for the CDR3 is TGTACCAGCAGCGTAGGGACAGGGGGTTACAATGAGCAGTTCTTC.

This clonotype was found many times. This chain uses TRBV12-3 or TRBV12-4 with TRBJ1-3; the D is unclear. The CDR3 has 15 residues. V lost 5 bases and J 0 bases, leaving 11 bases between the germline ends. CDR3 nucleotides: TGTGCCAGCAGTATCTACGGAAGCTCTGGAAACACCATATATTTT. It encodes CASSIYGSSGNTIYF.

This clonotype was seen many times. The CDR3 region has the DNA TGCGCCAGCAGCGCACGGGTCACGAACACTGAAGCTTTCTTT. Protein: CASSARVTNTEAFF. V is TRBV5-1 and J is TRBJ1-1; D remains unclear. Germline V lookup: CDR1 SGHRS, CDR2 YFSETQ. V was clipped by 4 bases and J by 1 base, with 11 bases between them. The CDR3 spans 14 residues.

This chain links TRBV28 with TRBJ2-3; 8 positions agree with TRBD1. Germline V gives CDR1 MDHEN, CDR2 SYDVKM. The CDR3 length is 16 residues. J lost 4 bases, V lost 6 bases, and 12 bases had no gene match. The CDR3 region is CASRSTGTGPSDTQYF. CDR3 DNA sequence: TGTGCCAGCAGGAGCACCGGGACAGGACCTTCAGATACGCAGTATTTT.

This clonotype was seen ten or more times. V and J are TRBV12-3 or TRBV12-4 and TRBJ1-5; no clear D. Between the trimmed V and J ends, which lost 2 bases and 5 bases, there was a span of 7 bases. This CDR3 region has 13 residues. The DNA for the CDR3 is TGTGCCAGCAGTTTAATAGAGGATCAGCCCCAGCATTTT. Encoded protein: CASSLIEDQPQHF.

The gene calls are TRBV6-5 and TRBJ2-7, with no clear D. Trimming took 3 bases from V and 2 from J, leaving 11 bases between them. This CDR3 region has 14 residues. Germline lookup yields CDR1 MNHEY and CDR2 SVGAGI. CDR3 loop: CASSYRAGPYEQYF. DNA of the CDR3: TGTGCCAGCAGTTATAGAGCCGGCCCCTACGAGCAGTACTTC.

In this sample, this clonotype turned up a few times. CDR3: CASSATGTGIGELFF. The CDR3 DNA is TGTGCCAGCAGCGCCACCGGGACAGGGATCGGGGAGCTGTTTTTT. This rearrangement joins TRBV9 to TRBJ2-2; 9 nucleotides match TRBD1. V gave up 3 bases and J gave up 7 bases; unmatched junction bases: 7. The CDR3 extends over 15 amino acids. The germline CDR1 and CDR2 sequences are SGDLS and YYNGEE.

This clonotype was detected many times. This chain connects TRBV11-2 to TRBJ2-7; no clear D gene. Trimming left V 5 bases short and J 3 bases short, with 8 bases between. The V gene's germline CDR1 is SGHAT and CDR2 FQNNGV. The CDR3 spans 12 residues. CDR3 nucleotide sequence: TGTGCCAGCAGCCAAACCCGCTACGAGCAGTACTTC. This codes for CASSQTRYEQYF.

This clonotype has more than one count but fewer than ten. The chain links TRBV11-2 to TRBJ2-2; TRBD1 aligns across 8 bases. The germline V gene has CDR1 SGHAT and CDR2 FQNNGV. J gave up 3 bases and V 2 bases, and 8 bases lay outside the gene matches. This CDR3 has 17 amino acids. The CDR3 DNA reads TGTGCCAGCAGCTTATATGTGACAGGGGCTTACACCGGGGAGCTGTTTTTT. Protein: CASSLYVTGAYTGELFF.

This chain joins TRBV20-1 and TRBJ2-7, with TRBD1 matching 10 bases. V dropped 6 bases and J dropped 0; count of bases not matched to a gene: 2. From germline, CDR1 is DFQATT and CDR2 SNEGSKA (reference sequence). CDR3 length: 13 amino acids. The DNA for the CDR3 is TGCAGTGCAAGGACAGGGGGCTCCTACGAGCAGTACTTC. Encoded protein: CSARTGGSYEQYF.

This clonotype was seen at least ten times. This sequence joins TRBV20-1 and TRBJ2-1; TRBD2 matches at 9 bases. The CDR3 covers 15 residues. CDR1 and CDR2 (germline): DFQATT, SNEGSKA (reference sequence). The trim removed 2 bases at V and 1 base at J, leaving 3 bases unmatched. The CDR3 region has the DNA TGCAGTGCTAGACCGCGGGAGGGTTCCTACAATGAGCAGTTCTTC. Translated: CSARPREGSYNEQFF.

To note about this clonotype: This may be a read error: a much more frequent sequence differs by one nucleotide. V and J are TRBV6-4 and TRBJ2-2; D remains unclear. Per the germline V gene, CDR1 is MRHNA and CDR2 is SNTAGT. CDR3 length: 13 residues. The CDR3 DNA sequence: TGTACCAGCAGTGAAACTGAGACCGGGGAGCTGTTTTTT. This gives the protein CTSSETETGELFF.

This clonotype was observed once. The gene calls are TRBV11-2 and TRBJ2-1; 7 bases fit TRBD1. With 4 bases clipped from V and 5 bases from J, the junction kept 8 bases outside the gene matches. The CDR3 totals 15 residues. From germline, CDR1 is SGHAT and CDR2 FQNNGV. CDR3 protein: CASSSHRGTHNEQFF. The CDR3, as DNA: TGTGCCAGCAGCTCCCACAGGGGAACCCACAATGAGCAGTTCTTC. Supplemented by reference TRBV11-2 and TRBJ2-1, the full variable domain reads EAGVAQSPRYKIIEKRQSVAFWCNPISGHATLYWYQQILGQGPKLLIQFQNNGVVDDSQLPKDRFSAERLKGVDSTLKIQPAKLEDSAVYLCASSSHRGTHNEQFFGPGTRLTVL.

At least ten counts were recorded for this clonotype. The chain carries TRBV5-1 and TRBJ1-2, with unresolved D. The CDR3 sequence is 15 residues long. Between the trimmed V and J ends, which lost 0 bases and 1 base, there was a span of 10 bases. Germline V gene data show CDR1 as SGHRS and CDR2 as YFSETQ. The CDR3 region has the DNA TGCGCCAGCAGCTTGGTTTCCAGTAGTAACTATGGCTACACCTTC. This sequence encodes CASSLVSSSNYGYTF.

This clonotype has only one observation. This chain connects TRBV12-3 or TRBV12-4 to TRBJ2-5, with a weak D call TRBD1 (6 bases). The germline V and J ends were trimmed by 3 bases and 0 bases, with 11 bases remaining between them. This CDR3 spans 15 amino acids. This CDR3 is CASSLGYRDQETQYF. CDR3 sequence (DNA): TGTGCCAGCAGTTTGGGGTACAGGGACCAAGAGACCCAGTACTTC.